A selection of T cell receptor beta chains follows, all from one sample in a study of T cell changes during pregnancy in multiple sclerosis. Clones were sequenced by immunoSEQ multiplex PCR, and TCRdb holds only the in-frame ones, with some missing. Here the sample spans around 95,000 clones, roughly 90% being singletons. Sequenced material: peripheral blood, taken after pregnancy. The receptors come from a female donor with multiple sclerosis, enrolled in a pregnancy study. CDR3s leave out the opening cysteine and the closing phenylalanine or tryptophan. The D gene is left open where the match is weak. For some rows the clone size is stated as once, few or many, or as a class when expanded; others skip it.

>TRBD2|TRBJ2-3|.|TRBV5-6
ASSFGVLAGLAYTDTQY
>TRBD1|TRBJ1-6|.|TRBV7-2
ASRPGQGFSVYNSPLH
>TRBD2|TRBJ2-1|.|TRBV4-2
ASSQGWEGGNEQF
>.|TRBJ2-7|.|TRBV7-3
ASSSDQRPGEQY
>TRBD2|TRBJ2-3|.|TRBV7-6
ASSSQRTSGADTQY
>.|TRBJ1-1|.|TRBV6-6
ASSPQLNTEAF
>.|TRBJ1-2|.|TRBV5-1
ASSLVGGSGYT
>.|TRBJ2-7|.|TRBV7-8
ASSLSGIYEQY
>TRBD2|TRBJ2-3|.|TRBV9
ASSVASGGYQGGTDTQY
>TRBD2|TRBJ2-3|once|TRBV18
ASSPATTSGREDTQY
>.|TRBJ2-1|.|TRBV9
ASSVVFSNNEQF
>TRBD1|TRBJ2-7|.|TRBV6-5
ASSWGQVYEQY
>TRBD2|TRBJ2-7|.|TRBV19
ASSSAGTRDSGHEQY
>TRBD1|TRBJ2-5|.|TRBV2
ASGADRGDQETQY
>.|TRBJ2-2|.|TRBV14
ASSQVQGRGGELF
>.|TRBJ1-2|.|TRBV7-3
ASSSDTNYGYT
>.|TRBJ1-6|.|TRBV30
AWSWAGAGSPLH
>.|TRBJ2-3|.|TRBV5-1
ASSLAVFEGTDTQY
>TRBD1|TRBJ1-1|.|TRBV4-3
ASSQGTGSNTEAF
>.|TRBJ2-2|.|TRBV7-7
ASSPKTGELF
>.|TRBJ2-7|once|TRBV7-2
ASANSRGIYEQY
>.|TRBJ2-4|.|TRBV7-8
ASSFPGVAKNIQY
>.|TRBJ2-7|.|TRBV4-1
ASSQTGIQGDEQY
>.|TRBJ2-3|.|TRBV6-1
ASSENPVGTGGFRQY
>TRBD2|TRBJ2-1|.|TRBV19
ASSSGGAIDEQF
>TRBD1|TRBJ1-2|once|TRBV5-1
ASSLGVWGPGQADYGYT
>TRBD2|TRBJ2-1|.|TRBV10-1
ASSEDPGGSNEQF
>.|TRBJ1-1|few|TRBV19
ASSILSVGAEAF
>TRBD2|TRBJ2-5|.|TRBV4-3
ASSQVPAPGLAEQETQY
>TRBD2|TRBJ2-1|.|TRBV27
AGGRTSGINEQF
>.|TRBJ2-1|once|TRBV5-6
ASSYGRGHNEQF
>.|TRBJ2-1|once|TRBV21-1
ASSKQGQSGQAGSYNEQF
>.|TRBJ2-2|.|TRBV19
ASSIRRGTNTGELF
>TRBD2|TRBJ2-1|.|TRBV7-3
ASSLGLAGFNEQF
>TRBD2|TRBJ2-2|.|TRBV7-7
ASSPLLAGVGTGELF
>TRBD1|TRBJ1-2|once|TRBV10-3
AISGGDFDRVYGYT
>.|TRBJ2-2|.|TRBV28
ASSSGNTGELF
>.|TRBJ1-6|once|TRBV5-4
ASSYAWGGKGSPLH
>.|TRBJ1-5|.|TRBV6-4
ASSPQGLGNQPQH
>.|TRBJ2-1|.|TRBV11-3
ASSNPTGFGNEQF
>.|TRBJ1-2|.|TRBV9
ASSLRTAGVGYT
>.|TRBJ1-5|once|TRBV4-3
ASSQDRGISNQPQH
>.|TRBJ1-1|.|TRBV11-3
ASSLPERLVNTEAF
>.|TRBJ2-5|.|TRBV5-4
ASSLGFSGFETQY
>TRBD1|TRBJ2-7|.|TRBV6-1
ASSEPGQGYHEQY
>.|TRBJ2-7|.|TRBV28
ASISRMDSYEQY
>.|TRBJ2-3|.|TRBV15
ATSRDLRLGTDTQY
>.|TRBJ2-5|.|TRBV7-2
ASSLIGHPQETQY
>TRBD1|TRBJ1-5|.|TRBV6-6
ATRADRGNQPQH
>.|TRBJ2-7|.|TRBV4-3
ASSQRPESSYEQY
>.|TRBJ1-2|once|TRBV6-5
ASCIAGGQRYT
>TRBD1|TRBJ1-6|.|TRBV28
ASRDGTGTNSPLH
>.|TRBJ1-4|.|TRBV30
AWSWTSGEKLF